The clone carrying this T cell receptor (beta chain) occurred a few times. Its matching antigen is unknown. This sample was included in a study of early T cells in non-severe SARS-CoV-2 infection. Across the study: Unsorted whole-blood RNA was sequenced in bulk, leaving chains unpaired. Overall study results and limits: Missing private and CD4 specificities, VDJdb matching favored anti-spike CD8 responses.

The germline V and J ends were trimmed by 2 bases and 2 bases, with 11 bases remaining between them. Per germline, CDR1 SGHNT and CDR2 YYREEE (reference sequence). The CDR3 is 14 amino acids. Individual cDNA molecules received unique molecular identifiers during library preparation. MiXCR, run by TCRdb on the 5' RACE reads, gives a single entry per CDR3 protein. The sample shows 50,000 to 75,000 distinct CDR3 sequences, less than 9.5% of them seen only once. This receptor was obtained from an adult who was a healthcare worker with PCR-confirmed SARS-CoV-2 infection or an uninfected control (not recorded which). V and J are TRBV5-4 and TRBJ2-7; no clear D. This sample comprised whole blood, obtained at baseline. The CDR3 bases are TGTGCCAGCAGCTTCCCGCAGGCACCCTACGAGCAGTACTTC. This translates into CASSFPQAPYEQYF. Based on the CDR3 plus reference TRBV5-4 and TRBJ2-7, the full variable domain is ETGVTQSPTHLIKTRGQQVTLRCSSQSGHNTVSWYQQALGQGPQFIFQYYREEENGRGNFPPRFSGLQFPNYSSELNVNALELDDSALYLCASSFPQAPYEQYFGPGTRLTVT.